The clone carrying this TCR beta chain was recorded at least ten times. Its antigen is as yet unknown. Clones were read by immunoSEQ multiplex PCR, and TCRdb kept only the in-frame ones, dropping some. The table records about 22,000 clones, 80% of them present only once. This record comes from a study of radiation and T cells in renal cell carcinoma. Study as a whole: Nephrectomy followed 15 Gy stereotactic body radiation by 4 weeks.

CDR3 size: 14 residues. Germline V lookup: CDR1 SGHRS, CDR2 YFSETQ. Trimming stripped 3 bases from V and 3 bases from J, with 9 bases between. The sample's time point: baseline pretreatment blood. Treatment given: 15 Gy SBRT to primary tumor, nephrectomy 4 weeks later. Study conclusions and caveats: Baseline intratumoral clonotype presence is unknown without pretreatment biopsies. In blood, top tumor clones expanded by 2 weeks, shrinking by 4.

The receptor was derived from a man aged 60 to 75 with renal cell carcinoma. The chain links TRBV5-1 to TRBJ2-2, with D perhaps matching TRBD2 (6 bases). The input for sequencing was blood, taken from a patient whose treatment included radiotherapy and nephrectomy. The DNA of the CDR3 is TGCGCCAGCAGCTCGGGACTTTACACCGGGGAGCTGTTTTTT. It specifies CASSSGLYTGELFF.